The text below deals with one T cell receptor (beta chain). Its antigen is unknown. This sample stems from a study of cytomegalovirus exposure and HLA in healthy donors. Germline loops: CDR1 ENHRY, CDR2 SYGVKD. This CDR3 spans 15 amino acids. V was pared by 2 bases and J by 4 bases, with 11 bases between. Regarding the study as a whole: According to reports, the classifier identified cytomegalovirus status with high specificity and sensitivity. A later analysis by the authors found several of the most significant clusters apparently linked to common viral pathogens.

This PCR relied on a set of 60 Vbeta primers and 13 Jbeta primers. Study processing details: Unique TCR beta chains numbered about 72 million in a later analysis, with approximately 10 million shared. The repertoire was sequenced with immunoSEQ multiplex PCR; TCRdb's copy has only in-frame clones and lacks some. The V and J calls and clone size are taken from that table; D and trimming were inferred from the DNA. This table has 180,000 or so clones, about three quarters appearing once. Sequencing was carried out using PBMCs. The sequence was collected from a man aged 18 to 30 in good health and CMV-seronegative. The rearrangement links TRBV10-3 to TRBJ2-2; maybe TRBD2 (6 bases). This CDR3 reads CAISEVGRGTGELFF. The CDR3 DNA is TGTGCCATCAGTGAGGTCGGGAGAGGCACCGGGGAGCTGTTTTTT.